This T cell receptor (beta chain) appears in the sequencing data of a study of CD8 T cells in ankylosing spondylitis. Study-level findings and limits: Roughly eight highly homologous variants formed a TCR beta motif that appeared characteristic of ankylosing spondylitis blood. In reactive arthritis synovial fluid and blood, some motif variants had been reported before. Enrichment of disease-linked clones was reportedly significant in matched ankylosing spondylitis synovial fluid.

Quantitative 5'-RACE with molecular barcodes generated TCR beta libraries. MiXCR, run by TCRdb on the 5' RACE reads, gives a single entry per CDR3 protein. The sample contains 670,000 or so distinct CDR3 sequences, over 15% of which appear only once. The trim removed 0 bases at V and 12 bases at J, leaving 12 bases unmatched. Per germline, CDR1 LNHNV and CDR2 YYDKDF (reference sequence). CDR3 length: 16 amino acids. About this clonotype itself: Antigen: not known.

The TCR sequence derives from a male donor with ankylosing spondylitis. The source material was blood, either unsorted or a sorted T cell fraction (not recorded which). The chain employs TRBV15 and TRBJ2-1; the match to TRBD2 covers 9 bases. DNA for the CDR3: TGTGCCACCAGCAGAGATTATATGACTAGCGGCCTGCCGCAGTTCTTC. It encodes CATSRDYMTSGLPQFF.